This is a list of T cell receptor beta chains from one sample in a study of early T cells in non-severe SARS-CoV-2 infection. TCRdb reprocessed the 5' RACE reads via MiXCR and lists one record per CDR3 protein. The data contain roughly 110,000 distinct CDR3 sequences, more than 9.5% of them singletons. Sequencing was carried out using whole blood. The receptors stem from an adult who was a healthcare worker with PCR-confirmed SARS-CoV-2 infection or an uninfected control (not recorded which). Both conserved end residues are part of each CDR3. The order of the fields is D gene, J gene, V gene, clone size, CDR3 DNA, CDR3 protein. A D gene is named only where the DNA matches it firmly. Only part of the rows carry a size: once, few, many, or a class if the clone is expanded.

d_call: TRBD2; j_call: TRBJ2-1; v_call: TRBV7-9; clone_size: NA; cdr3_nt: TGTGCCAGCAGCTCACGGACTAGCGGGGGAAATCATGAGCAGTTCTTC; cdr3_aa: CASSSRTSGGNHEQFF
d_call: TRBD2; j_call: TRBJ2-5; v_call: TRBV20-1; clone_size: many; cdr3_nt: TGCAGTGCTACTGTAGCGGGAGGCTCCCAAGAGACCCAGTACTTC; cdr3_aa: CSATVAGGSQETQYF
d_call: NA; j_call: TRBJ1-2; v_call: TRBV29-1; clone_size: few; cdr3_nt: TGCAGCAGCCAAGTCCGGGGAAGGGATGGCTACACCTTC; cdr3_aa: CSSQVRGRDGYTF
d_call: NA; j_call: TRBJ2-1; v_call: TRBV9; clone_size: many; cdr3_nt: TGTGCCAGCAGCGTAGAAGGGAGTCCCAATGAGCAGTTCTTC; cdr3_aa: CASSVEGSPNEQFF
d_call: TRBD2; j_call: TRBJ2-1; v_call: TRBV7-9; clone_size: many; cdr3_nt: TGTGCCAGCAGCGCCGGAAGCGGGAGGAAGAATGAGCAGTTCTTC; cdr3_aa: CASSAGSGRKNEQFF
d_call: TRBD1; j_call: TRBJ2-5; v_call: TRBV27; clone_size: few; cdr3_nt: TGTGCCAGCAGACTAACCGGGACAGGGGGCTTCGGAGAGACCCAGTACTTC; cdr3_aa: CASRLTGTGGFGETQYF
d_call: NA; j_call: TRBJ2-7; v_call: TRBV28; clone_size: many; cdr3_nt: TGTGCCACAACCGACGGGAAAGACTACGAGCAGTACTTC; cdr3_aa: CATTDGKDYEQYF
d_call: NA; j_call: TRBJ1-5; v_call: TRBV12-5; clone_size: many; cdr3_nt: TGTGCTAGTGGTTTAGGGGCGAGCAATCAGCCCCAGCATTTT; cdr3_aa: CASGLGASNQPQHF
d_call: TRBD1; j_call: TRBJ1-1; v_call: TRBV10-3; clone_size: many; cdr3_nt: TGTGCCATCGGACGGGACAGCCGGACCAAAAACACTGAAGCTTTCTTT; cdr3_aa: CAIGRDSRTKNTEAFF
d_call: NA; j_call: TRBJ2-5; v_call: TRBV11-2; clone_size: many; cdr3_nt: TGTGCCAGCAGCTCCCGGTACCAAGAGACCCAGTACTTC; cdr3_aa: CASSSRYQETQYF
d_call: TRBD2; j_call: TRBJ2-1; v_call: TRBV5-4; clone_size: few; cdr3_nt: TGTGCCAGCAGCTACGGGACTAGCGGGAGCAATGAGCAGTTCTTC; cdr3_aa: CASSYGTSGSNEQFF
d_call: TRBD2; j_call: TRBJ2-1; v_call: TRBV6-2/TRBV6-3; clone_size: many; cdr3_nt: TGTGCCAGCAGTCCCGGGACTAGAGTGAATGAGCAGTTCTTC; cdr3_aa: CASSPGTRVNEQFF
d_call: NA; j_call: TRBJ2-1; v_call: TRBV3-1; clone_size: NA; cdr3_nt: TGTGCCAGCAGCCAAGGGGCTGAGCAGTTCTTC; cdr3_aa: CASSQGAEQFF
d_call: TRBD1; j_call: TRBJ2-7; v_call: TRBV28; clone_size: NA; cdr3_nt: TGTGCCAGCAGTTTCGGGGACAGGGCGGGGCAGTACTTC; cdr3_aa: CASSFGDRAGQYF
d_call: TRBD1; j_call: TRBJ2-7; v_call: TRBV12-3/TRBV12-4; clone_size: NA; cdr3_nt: TGTGCCAGCAGACCCGGGACAGTCTACGAGCAGTACTTC; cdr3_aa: CASRPGTVYEQYF
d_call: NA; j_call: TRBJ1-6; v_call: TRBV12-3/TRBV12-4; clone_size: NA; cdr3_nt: TGTGCCAGCAGGAGCTCCTATAATTCACCCCTCCACTTT; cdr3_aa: CASRSSYNSPLHF
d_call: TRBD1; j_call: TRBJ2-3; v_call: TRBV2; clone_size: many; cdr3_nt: TGTGCCAGCAGTCGGACAGGTTCCACAGATACGCAGTATTTT; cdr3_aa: CASSRTGSTDTQYF
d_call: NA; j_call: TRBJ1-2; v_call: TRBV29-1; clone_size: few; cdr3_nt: TGCAGCGTTGAGGCTAACTATGGCTACACCTTC; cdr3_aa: CSVEANYGYTF
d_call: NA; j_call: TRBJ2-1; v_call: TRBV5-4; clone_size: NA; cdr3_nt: TGTGCCAGCAGCTGGACGGGGGTTGGTAATGAGCAGTTCTTC; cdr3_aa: CASSWTGVGNEQFF
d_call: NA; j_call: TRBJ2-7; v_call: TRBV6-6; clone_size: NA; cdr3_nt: TGTGCCAGCAGTATGGGACGGGCACGATCCTACGAGCAGTACTTC; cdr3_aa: CASSMGRARSYEQYF
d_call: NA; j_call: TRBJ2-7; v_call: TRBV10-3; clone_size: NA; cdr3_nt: TGTGCCATCAGTGTTGGTTACGAGCAGTACTTC; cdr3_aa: CAISVGYEQYF
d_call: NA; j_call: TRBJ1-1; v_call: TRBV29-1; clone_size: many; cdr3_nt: TGCAGCGTTGAAAGGGGCGCAGAAGCTTTCTTT; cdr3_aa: CSVERGAEAFF
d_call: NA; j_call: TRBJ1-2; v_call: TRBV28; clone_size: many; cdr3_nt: TGTGCCAGCAGTTTAAAGGCTGGTGGCTACACCTTC; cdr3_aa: CASSLKAGGYTF
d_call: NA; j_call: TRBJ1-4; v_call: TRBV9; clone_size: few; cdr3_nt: TGTGCCAGCAGCCTTCGAGGGAACGAAAGAGAAAAACTGTTTTTT; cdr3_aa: CASSLRGNEREKLFF
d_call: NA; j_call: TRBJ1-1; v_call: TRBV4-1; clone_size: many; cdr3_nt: TGCGCCAGCAGCGGGGATAACACTGAAGCTTTCTTT; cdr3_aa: CASSGDNTEAFF
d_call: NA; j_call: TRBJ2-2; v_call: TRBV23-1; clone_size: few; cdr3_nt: TGCGCCAGCAGTCAATCGCTGGGGCGGGGCGGGGAGCTGTTTTTT; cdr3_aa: CASSQSLGRGGELFF
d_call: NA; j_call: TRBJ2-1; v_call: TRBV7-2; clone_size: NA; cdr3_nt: TGTGCCAGCAGCCCCCCACCGCACCGGTCCAATGAGCAGTTCTTC; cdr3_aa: CASSPPPHRSNEQFF
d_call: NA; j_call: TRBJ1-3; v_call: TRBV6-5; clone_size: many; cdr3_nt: TGTGCCACGGGGCCAACTGGAAACACCATATATTTT; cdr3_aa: CATGPTGNTIYF
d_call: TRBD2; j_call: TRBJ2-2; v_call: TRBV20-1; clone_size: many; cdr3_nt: TGCAGTGCTACGGGAGGGCCGGTGACCGGGGAGCTGTTTTTT; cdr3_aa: CSATGGPVTGELFF